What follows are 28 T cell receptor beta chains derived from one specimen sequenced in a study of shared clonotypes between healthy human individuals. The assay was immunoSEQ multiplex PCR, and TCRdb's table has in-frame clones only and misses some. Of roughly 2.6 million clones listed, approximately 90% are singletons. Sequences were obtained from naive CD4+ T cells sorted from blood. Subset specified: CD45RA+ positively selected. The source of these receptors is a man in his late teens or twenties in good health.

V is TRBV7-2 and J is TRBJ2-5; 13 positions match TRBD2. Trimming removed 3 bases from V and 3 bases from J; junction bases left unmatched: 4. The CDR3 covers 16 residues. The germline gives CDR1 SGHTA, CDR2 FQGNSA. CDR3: CASSFLGLAGEETQYF. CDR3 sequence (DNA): TGTGCCAGCAGCTTTCTCGGACTAGCGGGGGAAGAGACCCAGTACTTC.

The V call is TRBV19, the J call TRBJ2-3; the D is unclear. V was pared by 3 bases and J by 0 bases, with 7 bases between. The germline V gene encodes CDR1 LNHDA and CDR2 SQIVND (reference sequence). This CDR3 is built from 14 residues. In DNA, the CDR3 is TGTGCCAGTAGTATCCAAGCTAGCACAGATACGCAGTATTTT. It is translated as CASSIQASTDTQYF.

The CDR3 coding sequence is TGTGCCAGCAGCTTGAGAACAGTGGGGTCTAATTCACCCCTCCACTTT. Translating gives CASSLRTVGSNSPLHF. The chain links TRBV5-6 to TRBJ1-6; D call uncertain. Germline V gives CDR1 SGHDT, CDR2 YYEEEE. The CDR3 loop spans 16 amino acids. The V and J ends lost 1 base and 6 bases respectively, with 14 bases between them.

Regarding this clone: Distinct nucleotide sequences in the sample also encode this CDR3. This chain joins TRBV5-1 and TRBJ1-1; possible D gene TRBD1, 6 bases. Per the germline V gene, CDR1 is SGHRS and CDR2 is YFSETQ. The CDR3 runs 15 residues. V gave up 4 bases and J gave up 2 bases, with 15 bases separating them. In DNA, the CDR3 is TGCGCCAGCAGCCTCGAGGGGGTGGCCAACACTGAAGCTTTCTTT. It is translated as CASSLEGVANTEAFF.

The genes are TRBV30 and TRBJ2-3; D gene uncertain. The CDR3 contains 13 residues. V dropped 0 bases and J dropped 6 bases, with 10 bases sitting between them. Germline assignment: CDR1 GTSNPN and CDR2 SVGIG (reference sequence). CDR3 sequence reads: CAWSVRTLDTQYF. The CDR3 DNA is TGTGCCTGGAGTGTTCGCACTCTCGATACGCAGTATTTT. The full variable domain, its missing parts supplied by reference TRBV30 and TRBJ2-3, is SQTIHQWPATLVQPVGSPLSLECTVEGTSNPNLYWYRQAAGRGLQLLFYSVGIGQISSEVPQNLSASRPQDRQFILSSKKLLLSDSGFYLCAWSVRTLDTQYFGPGTRLTVL.

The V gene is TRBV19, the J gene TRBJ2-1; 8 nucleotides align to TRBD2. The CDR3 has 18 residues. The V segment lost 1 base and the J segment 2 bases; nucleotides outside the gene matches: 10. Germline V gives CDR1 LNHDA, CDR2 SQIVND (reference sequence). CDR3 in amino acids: CASSIGKLAERPYNEQFF. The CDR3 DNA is TGTGCCAGTAGTATAGGGAAACTAGCGGAGAGACCCTACAATGAGCAGTTCTTC.

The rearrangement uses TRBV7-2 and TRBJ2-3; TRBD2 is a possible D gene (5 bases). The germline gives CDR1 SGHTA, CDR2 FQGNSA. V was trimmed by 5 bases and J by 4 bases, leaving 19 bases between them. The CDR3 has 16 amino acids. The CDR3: CASSVVAGVSPDTQYF. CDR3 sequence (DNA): TGTGCCAGCAGCGTAGTCGCCGGGGTCAGTCCAGATACGCAGTATTTT.

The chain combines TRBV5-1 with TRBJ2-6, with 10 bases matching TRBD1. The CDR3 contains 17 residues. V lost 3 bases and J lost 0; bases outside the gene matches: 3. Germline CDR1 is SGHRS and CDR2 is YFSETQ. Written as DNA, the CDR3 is TGCGCCAGCAGCTCGGGGACAGGGGTCTCTGGGGCCAACGTCCTGACTTTC. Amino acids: CASSSGTGVSGANVLTF. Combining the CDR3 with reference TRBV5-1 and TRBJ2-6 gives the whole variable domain KAGVTQTPRYLIKTRGQQVTLSCSPISGHRSVSWYQQTPGQGLQFLFEYFSETQRNKGNFPGRFSGRQFSNSRSEMNVSTLELGDSALYLCASSSGTGVSGANVLTFGAGSRLTVL.

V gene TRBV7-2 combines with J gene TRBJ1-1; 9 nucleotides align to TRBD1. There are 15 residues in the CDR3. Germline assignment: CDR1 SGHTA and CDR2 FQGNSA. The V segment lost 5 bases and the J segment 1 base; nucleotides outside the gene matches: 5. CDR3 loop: CASSLSTGGNTEAFF. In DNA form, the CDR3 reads TGTGCCAGCAGCCTCTCGACAGGGGGGAACACTGAAGCTTTCTTT.

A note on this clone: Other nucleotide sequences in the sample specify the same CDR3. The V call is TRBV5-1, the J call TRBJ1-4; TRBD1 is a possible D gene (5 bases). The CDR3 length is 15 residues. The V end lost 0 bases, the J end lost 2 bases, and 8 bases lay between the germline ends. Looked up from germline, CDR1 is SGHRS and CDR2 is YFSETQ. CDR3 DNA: TGCGCCAGCAGCTTGGTCGGGGACACTAATGAAAAACTGTTTTTT. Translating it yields CASSLVGDTNEKLFF.

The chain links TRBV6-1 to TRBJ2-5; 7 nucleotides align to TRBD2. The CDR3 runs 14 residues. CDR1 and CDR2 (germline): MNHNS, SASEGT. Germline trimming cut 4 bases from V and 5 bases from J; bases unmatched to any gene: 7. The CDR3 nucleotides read TGTGCCAGCAGTGGACGACTAGCATCCGAGACCCAGTACTTC. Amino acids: CASSGRLASETQYF.

CDR3 protein: CASSLGQLMGTGELFF. The CDR3 DNA reads as TGTGCCAGCAGTTTGGGACAGTTGATGGGTACCGGGGAGCTGTTTTTT. V and J are TRBV11-2 and TRBJ2-2, with 7 positions matching TRBD1. Per germline, CDR1 SGHAT and CDR2 FQNNGV. V shed 6 bases and J 5 bases; nucleotides not matched to a gene: 12. The CDR3 totals 16 residues. Full variable domain (remainder filled in from reference TRBV11-2 and TRBJ2-2): EAGVAQSPRYKIIEKRQSVAFWCNPISGHATLYWYQQILGQGPKLLIQFQNNGVVDDSQLPKDRFSAERLKGVDSTLKIQPAKLEDSAVYLCASSLGQLMGTGELFFGEGSRLTVL.

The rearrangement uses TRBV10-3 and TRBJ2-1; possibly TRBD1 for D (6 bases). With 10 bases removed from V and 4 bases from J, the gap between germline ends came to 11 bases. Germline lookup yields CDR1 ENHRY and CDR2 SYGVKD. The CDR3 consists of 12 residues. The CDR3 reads CATEDRYNEQFF. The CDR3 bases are TGTGCCACCGAGGACAGATACAATGAGCAGTTCTTC.

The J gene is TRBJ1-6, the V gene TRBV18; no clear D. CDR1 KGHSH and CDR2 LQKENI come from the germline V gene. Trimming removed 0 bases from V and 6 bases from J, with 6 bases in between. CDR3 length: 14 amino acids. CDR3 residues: CASSPPRLNSPLHF. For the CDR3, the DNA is TGTGCCAGCTCACCACCTCGCCTTAATTCACCCCTCCACTTT.

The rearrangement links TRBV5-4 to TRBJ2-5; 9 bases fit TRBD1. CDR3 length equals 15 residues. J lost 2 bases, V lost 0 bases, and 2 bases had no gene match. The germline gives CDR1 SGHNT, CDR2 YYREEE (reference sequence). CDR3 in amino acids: CASSLGTGAQETQYF. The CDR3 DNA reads TGTGCCAGCAGCTTGGGGACAGGGGCACAAGAGACCCAGTACTTC.

Here the CDR3 DNA reads TGTGCCAGCAGACCGGGACAGCTCTATGGCTACACCTTC. Protein product: CASRPGQLYGYTF. The gene calls are TRBV28 and TRBJ1-2; TRBD1 matches 7 bases. V trimming: 6 bases; J trimming: 4 bases; junction bases outside the gene matches: 5. The CDR3 loop spans 13 amino acids. Germline lookup yields CDR1 MDHEN and CDR2 SYDVKM.

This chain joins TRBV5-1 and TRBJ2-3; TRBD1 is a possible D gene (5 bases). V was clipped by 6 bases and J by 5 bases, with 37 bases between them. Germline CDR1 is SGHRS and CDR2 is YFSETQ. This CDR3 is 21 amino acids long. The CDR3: CASTRWASQGHITGRGDTQYF. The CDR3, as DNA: TGCGCCAGCACCCGATGGGCATCGCAGGGCCACATTACGGGTCGTGGAGATACGCAGTATTTT.

CDR3 DNA sequence: TGTGCCAGCAGCCGACGGGGGACTAGCGGTATGGCGGAGACCCAGTACTTC. This translates into CASSRRGTSGMAETQYF. The chain carries TRBV5-4 and TRBJ2-5; 11 bases map to TRBD2. Germline CDR1 reads SGHNT; CDR2 reads YYREEE (reference sequence). The ends lost 4 bases at V and 5 bases at J; junction bases unmatched: 13. The CDR3 is made up of 17 amino acids.

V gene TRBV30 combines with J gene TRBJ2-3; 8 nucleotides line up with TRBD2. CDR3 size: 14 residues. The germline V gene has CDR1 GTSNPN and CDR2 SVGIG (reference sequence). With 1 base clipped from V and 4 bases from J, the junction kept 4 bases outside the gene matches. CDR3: CAWSGSGGPDTQYF. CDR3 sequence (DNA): TGTGCCTGGAGTGGGTCGGGAGGGCCAGATACGCAGTATTTT.

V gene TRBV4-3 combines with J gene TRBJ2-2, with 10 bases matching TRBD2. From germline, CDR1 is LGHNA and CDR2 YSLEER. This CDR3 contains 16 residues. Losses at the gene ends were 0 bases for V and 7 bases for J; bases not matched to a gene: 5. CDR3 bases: TGCGCCAGCAGCCAAGAAGCGGGAGGGCCTTACGGGGAGCTGTTTTTT. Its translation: CASSQEAGGPYGELFF.

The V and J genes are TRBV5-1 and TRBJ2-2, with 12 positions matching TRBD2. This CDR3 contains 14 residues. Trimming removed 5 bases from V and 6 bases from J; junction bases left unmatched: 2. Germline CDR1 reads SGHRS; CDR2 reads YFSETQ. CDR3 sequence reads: CASRLAGGSGELFF. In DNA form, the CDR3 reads TGCGCCAGCAGACTAGCGGGGGGATCCGGGGAGCTGTTTTTT.

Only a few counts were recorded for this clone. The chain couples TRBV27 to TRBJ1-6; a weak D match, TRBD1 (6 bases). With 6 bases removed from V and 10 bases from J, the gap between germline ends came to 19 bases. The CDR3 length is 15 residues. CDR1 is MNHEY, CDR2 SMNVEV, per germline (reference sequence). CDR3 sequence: CASSSREQGESPLHF. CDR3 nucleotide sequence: TGTGCCAGCAGCTCCCGGGAACAGGGAGAGTCACCCCTCCACTTT.

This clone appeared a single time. Here the CDR3 reads CAISDGVAETQYF. The CDR3 DNA follows: TGTGCCATCAGTGACGGGGTTGCGGAGACCCAGTACTTC. This chain joins TRBV10-3 and TRBJ2-5; maybe TRBD2 (5 bases). Germline V CDR1 and CDR2: ENHRY, SYGVKD. V was clipped by 3 bases and J by 5 bases, with 10 bases between them. The CDR3 covers 13 residues.

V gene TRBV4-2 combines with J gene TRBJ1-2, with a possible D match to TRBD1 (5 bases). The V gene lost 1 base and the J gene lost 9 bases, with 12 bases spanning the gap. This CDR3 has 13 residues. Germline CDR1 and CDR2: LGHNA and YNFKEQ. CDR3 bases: TGTGCCAGCAGCCAAGGACCTGGGGGGAGCTACACCTTC. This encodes CASSQGPGGSYTF.

The CDR3 nucleotides are TGTGCCAGCTCTTTTCGCCCACCCCTCCACTTT. Protein product: CASSFRPPLHF. The chain links TRBV10-3 to TRBJ1-6; D unclear. The length of the CDR3 is 11 residues. Trimming removed 10 bases from V and 11 bases from J, with 12 bases in between. From germline, CDR1 is ENHRY and CDR2 SYGVKD.

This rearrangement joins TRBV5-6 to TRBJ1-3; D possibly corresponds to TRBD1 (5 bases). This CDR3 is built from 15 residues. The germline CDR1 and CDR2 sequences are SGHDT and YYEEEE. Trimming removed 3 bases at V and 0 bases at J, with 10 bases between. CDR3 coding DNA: TGTGCCAGCAGCTATGACAGCATCTCTGGAAACACCATATATTTT. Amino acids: CASSYDSISGNTIYF. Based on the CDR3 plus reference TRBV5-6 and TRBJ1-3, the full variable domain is DAGVTQSPTHLIKTRGQQVTLRCSPKSGHDTVSWYQQALGQGPQFIFQYYEEEERQRGNFPDRFSGHQFPNYSSELNVNALLLGDSALYLCASSYDSISGNTIYFGEGSWLTVV.

The DNA of the CDR3 is TGCGCCAGCAGCCTGGGGTTGGAAGCTTATGGCTACACCTTC. Translation: CASSLGLEAYGYTF. The rearrangement uses TRBV5-1 and TRBJ1-2; D is ambiguous. V was shortened by 4 bases and J by 5 bases, with 15 bases between the two germline ends. Germline V gene data show CDR1 as SGHRS and CDR2 as YFSETQ. The CDR3 has 14 residues.

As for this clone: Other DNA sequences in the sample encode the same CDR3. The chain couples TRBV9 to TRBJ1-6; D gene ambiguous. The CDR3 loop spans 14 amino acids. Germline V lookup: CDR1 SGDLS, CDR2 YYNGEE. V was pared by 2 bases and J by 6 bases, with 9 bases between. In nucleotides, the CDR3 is TGTGCCAGCAGCGTGGGGAGTAGTAATTCACCCCTCCACTTT. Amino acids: CASSVGSSNSPLHF.